This TCR beta chain originates from a study of shared clonotypes between healthy human individuals. Study observations and caveats: Around 5% was the fraction of naive CD4 clonotypes found shared across four donors.

The repertoire was sequenced with immunoSEQ multiplex PCR; TCRdb's copy has only in-frame clones and lacks some. The top ten hold 0.5% to 0.65% of the sample, which has about 990,000 clones, approximately 80% seen once. V was clipped by 1 base and J by 0 bases, with 1 base between them. There are 13 residues in the CDR3. The V gene's germline CDR1 is MDHEN and CDR2 SYDVKM. Note on this clone: As yet, its antigen is unknown.

The source material was memory CD4+ T cells from PBMCs. Stated subset: CD45RA-negative fraction. The clonotype originates from a man aged 18 to 29 in good health. Some clones in this sample may be carry-over from other donors' samples. The V gene is TRBV28, the J gene TRBJ1-5, with D unclear. The CDR3 loop is CASSLYSNQPQHF. The CDR3 nucleotides are TGTGCCAGCAGTTTATATAGCAATCAGCCCCAGCATTTT.